Listed below are T cell receptor beta chains from one sample, sequenced in a study of OX40 agonist ivuxolimab in advanced cancers. Produced via immunoSEQ multiplex PCR; TCRdb's table is partial and in-frame only. The sample carries about 18,000 clones, around 70% recorded once. The sequences come from CD4+ or CD8+ T cells sorted from blood, collected in a trial of the OX40 agonist ivuxolimab. The receptors originated from an adult with an advanced solid tumor such as melanoma, head and neck, liver or kidney cancer. Both conserved end residues are part of each CDR3. Fields, in order: J gene, V gene, clone size, D gene, CDR3 DNA, CDR3 protein. D genes are given only for firm matches. Rows may omit the clone size; those that give it use once, few, many or a size class.

TRBJ1-1,TRBV11-2,-,-,TGTGCCAGCAGCTCCTCAGGACTGAACACTGAAGCTTTCTTT,CASSSSGLNTEAFF
TRBJ2-5,TRBV5-5,-,TRBD2,TGTGCCAGCAGTAATAGCGGGAGAAGCCAAGAGACCCAGTACTTC,CASSNSGRSQETQYF
TRBJ2-3,TRBV2,-,-,TGTGCCAGTGAGGTCCTCGGGCAGTATTTT,CASEVLGQYF
TRBJ2-1,TRBV7-9,once,-,TGTGCCAGCAGCTCCTACCCCGAGCCGGGACTGGAGCAGTTCTTC,CASSSYPEPGLEQFF
TRBJ2-7,TRBV9,-,TRBD2,TGTGCCAGCAGCGTAGGTCTAGCGGGAGGTGGGGAGCAGTACTTC,CASSVGLAGGGEQYF
TRBJ2-5,TRBV2,-,TRBD2,TGTGCCAGCAGTGAAGCGTACGGCTTCGGGGGGGTTGAGACCCAGTACTTC,CASSEAYGFGGVETQYF
TRBJ1-5,TRBV10-3,-,-,TGTGCCACCCTGGACAGCGCTAGCAATCAGCCCCAGCATTTT,CATLDSASNQPQHF
TRBJ2-7,TRBV7-5,-,-,TGTGCCAGCAGCTTAGTGAGCTCCTACGAGCAGTACTTC,CASSLVSSYEQYF
TRBJ1-3,TRBV10-3,few,-,TGTGCCATCGAGAACCCCGGGACTCCGATCCCCTCTGGAAACACCATATATTTT,CAIENPGTPIPSGNTIYF
TRBJ2-7,TRBV4-1,-,TRBD2,TGCGCCAGCAGCCAAGTTAGCGGGAGGGCCTACGAGCAGTACTTC,CASSQVSGRAYEQYF
TRBJ2-7,TRBV6-5,-,-,TGTGCCAGCAGTTACGGCAGGGGAGCCTACGAGCAGTACTTC,CASSYGRGAYEQYF
TRBJ1-3,TRBV6-1,-,TRBD1,TGTGCCAGCAGAGAGGACAGGAACTCTGGAAACACCATATATTTT,CASREDRNSGNTIYF
TRBJ2-1,TRBV28,-,-,TGTGCCAGCAGTTTGTCGCTAGCGTATGACAATGAGCAGTTCTTC,CASSLSLAYDNEQFF
TRBJ1-6,TRBV13,-,-,TGTGCCAGCAGGGAACTGAATAATTCACCCCTCCACTTT,CASRELNNSPLHF
TRBJ2-2,TRBV10-3,few,TRBD2,TGTGCCATCAGTGAGTCAAGGCTAGCGGGACCCGGGGAGCTGTTTTTT,CAISESRLAGPGELFF
TRBJ1-1,TRBV11-2,medium-sized,TRBD1,TGTGCCAGCAGCTTAGAGGGACAGCCGAACACTGAAGCTTTCTTT,CASSLEGQPNTEAFF
TRBJ2-3,TRBV27,-,-,TGTGCCAGCCCTGGGGCAGATACGCAGTATTTT,CASPGADTQYF
TRBJ2-1,TRBV5-1,-,TRBD1,TGCGCCAGCAGCTTGGGAGACAGGGGGCAGAACAATGAGCAGTTCTTC,CASSLGDRGQNNEQFF
TRBJ1-1,TRBV9,-,-,TGTGCCAGCAGCGTTATCCAGGGCACTGAAGCTTTCTTT,CASSVIQGTEAFF
TRBJ1-2,TRBV27,few,-,TGTGCCAGCAAGGAGGCGGGGCCGGCCTATGGCTACACCTTC,CASKEAGPAYGYTF
TRBJ1-2,TRBV13,-,-,TGTGCCAGCAGCTCCTCTCTGACAGGAGACTATGGCTACACCTTC,CASSSSLTGDYGYTF
TRBJ1-1,TRBV10-2,once,-,TGCGCCAGCAGTGAAGGGAAGATGGGCACTGAAGCTTTCTTT,CASSEGKMGTEAFF
TRBJ1-2,TRBV7-2,-,-,TGTGCCAGCAGCTCACACACGGGGTATAACTATGGCTACACCTTC,CASSSHTGYNYGYTF
TRBJ1-2,TRBV28,-,-,TGTGCCAGCAGTTTCAACCCGGACGGGGACAACTATGGCTACACCTTC,CASSFNPDGDNYGYTF
TRBJ2-1,TRBV9,-,TRBD2,TGTGCCAGCAGCGTTGAATCCGACTTAGCGGGAGATGTGTATGAGCAGTTCTTC,CASSVESDLAGDVYEQFF
TRBJ2-7,TRBV6-5,-,-,TGTGCCAGCAGTTACTCGAACTCCTACGAGCAGTACTTC,CASSYSNSYEQYF
TRBJ2-7,TRBV7-1,-,-,TGTGCCAGCAGCTTAGAACTGAGCTCCTACGAGCAGTACTTC,CASSLELSSYEQYF
TRBJ2-7,TRBV7-8,once,-,TGTGCCAGCACCCTCCGGGCAGGCTACGAGCAGTACTTC,CASTLRAGYEQYF
TRBJ2-3,TRBV4-3,once,-,TGCGCCAGCAGCCAGGCACAGCTCAACACAGATACGCAGTATTTT,CASSQAQLNTDTQYF
TRBJ2-3,TRBV4-1,few,TRBD1,TGCGCCAGCAGCCAAGGACAGGGGGCGTTCGCAGATACGCAGTATTTT,CASSQGQGAFADTQYF
TRBJ2-3,TRBV18,-,TRBD2,TGTGCCAGCTCATCACTAGCGGGAGGAAGAGATACGCAGTATTTT,CASSSLAGGRDTQYF
TRBJ1-2,TRBV9,-,TRBD1,TGTGCCAGCAGCGTATCCTGGGACAGGGGGCCTCCAGTCTATGGCTACACCTTC,CASSVSWDRGPPVYGYTF
TRBJ2-5,TRBV6-6,-,TRBD1,TGTGCCAGCAGACGAAAAGGGACAGAGCAAGAGACCCAGTACTTC,CASRRKGTEQETQYF
TRBJ2-7,TRBV15,-,-,TGTGCCACCAGCAGAGATCCCGACAGCTACGAGCAGTACTTC,CATSRDPDSYEQYF
TRBJ2-7,TRBV7-9,-,TRBD1,TGTGCCAGCAGCCGCGGGACAGGGGAGCAGTACTTC,CASSRGTGEQYF
TRBJ2-5,TRBV5-1,medium-sized,TRBD1,TGCGCCAGCAGCAGACTGGGACAGCCGTACCAAGAGACCCAGTACTTC,CASSRLGQPYQETQYF
TRBJ2-7,TRBV4-2,-,-,TGTGCCAGCAGCTTGGATTGGGCCTACGAGCAGTACTTC,CASSLDWAYEQYF